This TCR beta chain appears in the sequencing data of a study of T cell responses to AZD1222 COVID-19 vaccine. Overall study: The study pooled second doses at about 4 or about 12 weeks. Study-wide findings and caveats: The study identified only 6 or 7 AZD1222 recipients as seropositive at baseline. In a largely white British group with more females than males, clonal diversity was possibly underestimated.

In germline, CDR1 is MNHNY, CDR2 SVGAGI (reference sequence). Between the trimmed V and J ends, which lost 5 bases and 7 bases, there was a span of 17 bases. This CDR3 is built from 14 residues. The method was immunoSEQ multiplex PCR; TCRdb's version includes in-frame clones alone and lacks a portion of them. The table lists approximately 120,000 clones, 70% to 90% of them singletons, with approximately 19% in the top ten. Turning to this clone: No antigen is known for it.

The chain combines TRBV6-6 with TRBJ1-2; a possible D gene is TRBD1 (5 bases). Material: peripheral blood, obtained on day 0 of AZD1222 vaccination. The source of this sequence is an adult in good health. The CDR3 DNA sequence: TGTGCCAGCAGTCCTGGGCCGGCCCAGGGTGGCTACACCTTC. This codes for CASSPGPAQGGYTF.